This T cell receptor (beta chain) was captured by sequencing in a study of beta chain features in type 1 diabetes. Study outcomes and limitations: PCR may have favored shorter templates equally in patients and controls. TCRB CDR3s were moderately but significantly shorter in Type 1 diabetes patients in all four CD4+ subsets.

The germline V and J ends were trimmed by 3 bases and 1 base, with 19 bases remaining between them. Germline V gives CDR1 MDHEN, CDR2 SYDVKM. This CDR3 contains 17 residues. Expressed TCRB transcripts were sequenced, since all the RNA that had been isolated was reverse transcribed. The method was immunoSEQ multiplex PCR; TCRdb's version includes in-frame clones alone and lacks a portion of them. The sample lists 620,000 or so clones, roughly a sixth occurring once. A few counts support this clone. The antigen remains undetermined. The receptor was isolated from a man aged 18 to 29 in good health. Material for sequencing was naive CD4+ T cells from blood. V and J are TRBV28 and TRBJ2-7; D call uncertain. For the CDR3, the DNA is TGTGCCAGCAGTTTTCGCTTAAAGTTGGTCATGTCCTACGAGCAGTACTTC. This translates into CASSFRLKLVMSYEQYF.